This T cell receptor (delta chain) emerged from a study of gammadelta T cells in human blood. Study-wide results and limits: Microbial exposure reportedly appeared to drive polyclonal expansion of innate gamma-delta T cells right after birth.

This CDR3 spans 22 amino acids. CDR1 is TSWWSYY and CDR2 is QGS in the germline V gene. TCRdb called clones anew from the RT-PCR reads with CATT. The sample yields 1,100 or so delta-chain clones, about half seen once. Remarks on this clone: Its antigen is unknown. It may be a read error: a sequence one base away is much more abundant. Other DNA sequences within the sample encode an identical CDR3.

The TCR originated in a human donor. This chain joins TRDV1 and TRDJ3, with TRDD3 matching over 9 bases. The sequenced sample consisted of Vgamma9Vdelta2 gamma-delta T cells from adult blood. The DNA of the CDR3 is TGTGCTCTTGGGGGTCTGAGGTACTGGGGGAGAAACAGCTCCTGGGACACCAGACAGATGTTTTTC. Amino acid sequence: CALGGLRYWGRNSSWDTRQMFF.